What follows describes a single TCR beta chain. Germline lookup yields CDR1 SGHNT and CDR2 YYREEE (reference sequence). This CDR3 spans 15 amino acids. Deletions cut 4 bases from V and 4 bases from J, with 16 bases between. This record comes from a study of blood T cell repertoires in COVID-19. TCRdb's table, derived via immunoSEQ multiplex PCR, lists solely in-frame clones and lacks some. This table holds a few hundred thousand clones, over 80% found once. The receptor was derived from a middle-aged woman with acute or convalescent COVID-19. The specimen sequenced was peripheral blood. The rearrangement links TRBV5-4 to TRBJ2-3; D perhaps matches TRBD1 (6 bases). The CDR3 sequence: CASSPRDTGSDTQYF. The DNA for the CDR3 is TGTGCCAGCAGCCCGAGGGACACCGGTTCAGATACGCAGTATTTT.